These T cell receptor beta chains were read from a single sample in a study of control samples from healthy donors and cancer patients. Libraries were prepared by immunoSEQ multiplex PCR; TCRdb keeps only in-frame clonotypes and omits some of them. The sample gives 100,000 to 150,000 clones, roughly nine tenths of which show up once; roughly 1.9% is in the top ten. Sequencing input: blood. The receptor source for this set is a young man in good health. The CDR3 runs from the conserved cysteine through the conserved F or W. Fields, in order: V gene, clone size, D gene, J gene, CDR3 protein, CDR3 DNA. D genes are given only for firm matches. Some rows mark clone size as missing; the rest say once, few, many or name a class of expanded clone.

TRBV9	.	.	TRBJ1-6	CASSVVPDNSPLHF	TGTGCCAGCAGCGTAGTTCCCGATAATTCACCCCTCCACTTT
TRBV6-1	.	TRBD1	TRBJ1-2	CASSEGGQGRRTNYGYTF	TGTGCCAGCAGTGAAGGGGGACAGGGGCGAAGGACTAACTATGGCTACACCTTC
TRBV6-1	.	.	TRBJ1-1	CASSEFFGGNTEAFF	TGTGCCAGCAGTGAATTTTTTGGGGGGAACACTGAAGCTTTCTTT
TRBV3-1/TRBV3-2	.	.	TRBJ2-7	CASSQYSIPQSYEQYF	TGTGCCAGCAGCCAGTATTCGATTCCCCAGTCCTACGAGCAGTACTTC
TRBV5-1	.	.	TRBJ2-7	CASSLVPGNEQYF	TGCGCCAGCAGCTTGGTTCCGGGTAACGAGCAGTACTTC
TRBV18	few	.	TRBJ1-6	CASSHTSNSPLHF	TGTGCCAGCTCACATACAAGTAATTCACCCCTCCACTTT
TRBV12-5	.	.	TRBJ1-1	CASLRAGGATEAFF	TGTGCTAGCCTCAGGGCCGGCGGGGCCACTGAAGCTTTCTTT
TRBV10-3	once	.	TRBJ2-5	CRGRPDQETQYF	TGTCGCGGACGTCCGGACCAAGAGACCCAGTACTTC
TRBV19	.	TRBD2	TRBJ2-3	CASSDTGTKGVVTQYF	TGTGCCAGTAGTGACACCGGGACTAAAGGGGTGGTTACGCAGTATTTT
TRBV7-9	.	.	TRBJ2-1	CAIRTTSSYNEQFF	TGTGCCATAAGGACGACTAGCTCCTACAATGAGCAGTTCTTC
TRBV5-1	few	TRBD1	TRBJ1-4	CASSRGDRSEKLFF	TGCGCCAGCAGCCGAGGGGACAGGAGTGAAAAACTGTTTTTT
TRBV7-2	.	.	TRBJ1-3	CASSYLLFASGNTIYF	TGTGCCAGCAGCTATCTTCTATTCGCCTCTGGAAACACCATATATTTT
TRBV29-1	.	.	TRBJ2-5	CSVALSGLQETQYF	TGCAGCGTCGCGTTGTCTGGGTTGCAAGAGACCCAGTACTTC
TRBV6-2/TRBV6-3	.	.	TRBJ2-1	CASSQREASSYNEQFF	TGTGCCAGCAGTCAGCGTGAGGCGAGCTCCTACAATGAGCAGTTCTTC
TRBV9	.	TRBD1	TRBJ1-3	CASSPRQGWKALENTIYF	TGTGCCAGCAGCCCAAGACAGGGTTGGAAAGCACTTGAAAACACCATATATTTT
TRBV10-3	.	TRBD2	TRBJ2-5	CAISETSGSLAETQYF	TGTGCCATCAGTGAAACTAGCGGGAGCTTGGCAGAGACCCAGTACTTC